What follows are 27 T cell receptor beta chains derived from one specimen sequenced in a study of OX40 agonist ivuxolimab in advanced cancers. Assay: immunoSEQ multiplex PCR; the TCRdb copy retains only in-frame clones and omits some. This sample has about 14,000 clones, with about 89% found just once. Here the sequenced sample was CD4+ or CD8+ T cells sorted from blood, taken in a trial of the OX40 agonist ivuxolimab. The receptors were sampled from an adult with an advanced solid tumor such as melanoma, head and neck, liver or kidney cancer.

The chain joins TRBV4-2 to TRBJ2-1; 13 nucleotides agree with TRBD2. CDR1 is LGHNA and CDR2 is YNFKEQ in the germline V gene. V gave up 3 bases and J gave up 4 bases; unmatched junction bases: 6. The CDR3 runs 17 residues. This chain's CDR3 is CASSQAGLAGDYNEQFF. DNA of the CDR3: TGTGCCAGCAGCCAGGCTGGACTAGCGGGAGATTACAATGAGCAGTTCTTC.

This clone was detected only once. CDR3 in amino acids: CASSPGLAGGHNEQFF. CDR3 bases: TGCGCCAGCAGCCCGGGACTAGCGGGAGGGCACAATGAGCAGTTCTTC. The chain uses TRBV5-1 and TRBJ2-1; 16 bases fit TRBD2. The CDR3 contains 16 residues. Germline assignment: CDR1 SGHRS and CDR2 YFSETQ. Trimming removed 4 bases from V and 5 bases from J; junction bases left unmatched: 3.

This rearrangement joins TRBV7-3 to TRBJ2-6; D unresolved. Trimming pared 0 bases from V and 2 bases from J, leaving 8 bases between. The CDR3 extends over 16 amino acids. Looked up from germline, CDR1 is SGHTA and CDR2 is FQGTGA. The CDR3 is CASSLTREPGANVLTF. The CDR3 DNA follows: TGTGCCAGCAGCTTAACGCGAGAGCCTGGGGCCAACGTCCTGACTTTC.

With respect to this clone: Other DNA sequences within the sample encode an identical CDR3. The rearrangement links TRBV27 to TRBJ2-7; TRBD2 is a possible D gene (5 bases). Deletions cut 5 bases from V and 0 bases from J, with 8 bases between. The CDR3 totals 13 residues. Germline CDR1 MNHEY, CDR2 SMNVEV (reference sequence). DNA of the CDR3: TGTGCCAGCAGTCCGGGATCCTCCTACGAGCAGTACTTC. Protein product: CASSPGSSYEQYF.

This clone was detected once. The rearrangement joins TRBV13 to TRBJ2-7; D not resolved. Germline lookup yields CDR1 PRHDT and CDR2 FYEKMQ (reference sequence). V was trimmed by 2 bases and J by 3 bases, leaving 8 bases between them. The CDR3 extends over 13 amino acids. The CDR3 reads CASSLSVGYEQYF. The CDR3 nucleotides read TGTGCCAGCAGCTTATCCGTAGGCTACGAGCAGTACTTC.

CDR3 bases: TGTGCCAGCAGCTTGAACGCCCCGGGTGAGCAGTTCTTC. This sequence encodes CASSLNAPGEQFF. The rearrangement joins TRBV11-2 to TRBJ2-1; D remains unclear. V was pared by 3 bases and J by 9 bases, with 12 bases between. The CDR3 is made up of 13 amino acids. The V gene's germline CDR1 is SGHAT and CDR2 FQNNGV. The variable domain in full, with the rest retrieved from reference TRBV11-2 and TRBJ2-1, is EAGVAQSPRYKIIEKRQSVAFWCNPISGHATLYWYQQILGQGPKLLIQFQNNGVVDDSQLPKDRFSAERLKGVDSTLKIQPAKLEDSAVYLCASSLNAPGEQFFGPGTRLTVL.

The V and J genes are TRBV5-1 and TRBJ1-4; unclear D gene. V was cut by 0 bases and J by 2 bases, with 5 bases left in between. The germline V gene has CDR1 SGHRS and CDR2 YFSETQ. The CDR3 covers 14 residues. Here the CDR3 reads CASSLEVTNEKLFF. CDR3 DNA: TGCGCCAGCAGCTTGGAGGTGACTAATGAAAAACTGTTTTTT.

This chain joins TRBV7-6 and TRBJ1-2, with D maybe TRBD1 (5 bases). This CDR3 is 15 amino acids long. Germline V gives CDR1 SGHVS, CDR2 FNYEAQ. The germline V and J ends were trimmed by 5 bases and 0 bases, with 13 bases remaining between them. This chain's CDR3 is CASSPPGTANYGYTF. The CDR3 DNA follows: TGTGCCAGCAGCCCCCCCGGGACCGCTAACTATGGCTACACCTTC.

The chain employs TRBV27 and TRBJ2-6; D gene uncertain. Trimming cost V 5 bases and J 0 bases, with 8 bases left between them. Germline CDR1 is MNHEY and CDR2 is SMNVEV (reference sequence). The CDR3 is 15 amino acids. The CDR3 loop reads CASSNKGSGANVLTF. The DNA for the CDR3 is TGTGCCAGCAGTAACAAGGGCTCTGGGGCCAACGTCCTGACTTTC.

V gene TRBV6-1 combines with J gene TRBJ2-3; perhaps TRBD2 as D (6 bases). CDR3 size: 16 residues. Trimming removed 1 base from V and 5 bases from J, with 16 bases in between. Germline CDR1 MNHNS, CDR2 SASEGT. The CDR3 DNA reads TGTGCCAGCAGTGAAGGAGTGGGGGACTCGAGAGATACGCAGTATTTT. Translating gives CASSEGVGDSRDTQYF.

J is TRBJ2-6 and V is TRBV6-4; 8 positions match TRBD1. The CDR3 runs to 18 residues. V trimming: 4 bases; J trimming: 4 bases; junction bases outside the gene matches: 12. Germline loops: CDR1 MRHNA, CDR2 SNTAGT. CDR3 coding DNA: TGTGCCAGCAGTGCGGACAGGGACACCGTCGGAGGGGCCAACGTCCTGACTTTC. It translates to CASSADRDTVGGANVLTF.

The count of this clone is one. The chain uses TRBV4-1 and TRBJ2-3; 7 positions agree with TRBD2. In germline, CDR1 is MGHRA, CDR2 YSYEKL. Trimming removed 4 bases from V and 6 bases from J; junction bases left unmatched: 10. The CDR3 covers 15 residues. CDR3 in DNA: TGCGCCAGCAGCCGATCCACTGGGGGGGACGATACGCAGTATTTT. Protein sequence: CASSRSTGGDDTQYF.

V gene TRBV9 combines with J gene TRBJ2-1; 10 nucleotides align to TRBD2. Trimming took 4 bases from V and 8 from J; bases not matched to a gene: 12. There are 16 residues in the CDR3. Germline assignment: CDR1 SGDLS and CDR2 YYNGEE. Here the CDR3 reads CASSPHLAGDLDEQFF. Written as DNA, the CDR3 is TGTGCCAGCAGCCCCCATCTAGCGGGAGATCTAGATGAGCAGTTCTTC.

The V call is TRBV7-9, the J call TRBJ2-5; 8 bases fit TRBD1. Germline CDR1 reads SEHNR; CDR2 reads FQNEAQ (reference sequence). This CDR3 is 15 amino acids long. V shed 5 bases, J shed 2 bases, and the junction held 7 bases outside the gene matches. The CDR3 loop is CASSTTGAGQETQYF. Written as DNA, the CDR3 is TGTGCCAGCAGCACGACAGGGGCCGGGCAAGAGACCCAGTACTTC. Based on the CDR3 plus reference TRBV7-9 and TRBJ2-5, the full variable domain is DTGVSQNPRHKITKRGQNVTFRCDPISEHNRLYWYRQTLGQGPEFLTYFQNEAQLEKSRLLSDRFSAERPKGSFSTLEIQRTEQGDSAMYLCASSTTGAGQETQYFGPGTRLLVL.

This clone was seen just once. The chain has TRBV4-2 and TRBJ1-1; 7 bases match TRBD1. The CDR3 is 17 amino acids. The V and J ends lost 0 bases and 0 bases, in that order; junction bases with no gene match: 7. Germline CDR1 reads LGHNA; CDR2 reads YNFKEQ. Here the CDR3 DNA reads TGTGCCAGCAGCCAAGAGGTGACAGGGATCATGAACACTGAAGCTTTCTTT. It yields the protein CASSQEVTGIMNTEAFF.

The genes are TRBV6-4 and TRBJ2-2; 8 bases align to TRBD1. Trimming took 6 bases from V and 6 from J; bases not matched to a gene: 6. Germline V lookup: CDR1 MRHNA, CDR2 SNTAGT. The CDR3 sequence is 14 residues long. The CDR3 sequence: CASRTRTGSGELFF. The DNA for the CDR3 is TGTGCCAGCAGGACAAGGACAGGGTCCGGGGAGCTGTTTTTT.

The chain's CDR3 is CASSSQGYTEAFF. The CDR3 bases are TGTGCCAGCAGTTCCCAAGGGTACACTGAAGCTTTCTTT. The rearrangement uses TRBV27 and TRBJ1-1; D unclear. The CDR3 spans 13 residues. Deletions cut 4 bases from V and 3 bases from J, with 9 bases between. Germline assignment: CDR1 MNHEY and CDR2 SMNVEV (reference sequence).

The rearrangement uses TRBV28 and TRBJ1-6, with D possibly matching TRBD1 (6 bases). V was pared by 4 bases and J by 7 bases, with 11 bases between. The CDR3 is made up of 14 amino acids. The germline gives CDR1 MDHEN, CDR2 SYDVKM. CDR3 nucleotides: TGTGCCAGCAGTTATTGGACAGAGAATTCACCCCTCCACTTT. It translates to CASSYWTENSPLHF.

The chain uses TRBV13 and TRBJ2-3; TRBD2 aligns across 10 bases. After removal of 4 bases from V and 0 bases from J, the junction contained 10 bases not matched to a gene. The CDR3 sequence is 18 residues long. Germline loops: CDR1 PRHDT, CDR2 FYEKMQ (reference sequence). The CDR3 spells CASSWPSGSSTSTDTQYF. The CDR3 DNA is TGTGCCAGCAGCTGGCCTAGCGGGAGCTCTACTAGCACAGATACGCAGTATTTT.

The chain has TRBV5-8 and TRBJ2-2; D gene ambiguous. The CDR3 is 15 residues long. V lost 2 bases and J lost 4, with 12 bases in between. The germline V gene encodes CDR1 SGHTS and CDR2 YDEGEE. The CDR3 is CASSLPTTPTGELFF. CDR3 nucleotides: TGTGCCAGCAGCTTACCCACCACCCCCACCGGGGAGCTGTTTTTT. Together with reference TRBV5-8 and TRBJ2-2, the CDR3 gives the full variable domain: EAGVTQSPTHLIKTRGQQATLRCSPISGHTSVYWYQQALGLGLQFLLWYDEGEERNRGNFPPRFSGRQFPNYSSELNVNALELEDSALYLCASSLPTTPTGELFFGEGSRLTVL.

The chain recombines TRBV28 with TRBJ1-2, with TRBD1 matching 9 bases. Germline CDR1 is MDHEN and CDR2 is SYDVKM. The CDR3 spans 16 residues. J gave up 1 base and V 5 bases, and 8 bases lay outside the gene matches. This CDR3 is CASSPLRTGDNYGYTF. The CDR3 nucleotides read TGTGCCAGCAGTCCCTTACGGACAGGGGATAACTATGGCTACACCTTC.

On this clone: A read error may produce the germline difference seen at one junction end. The chain is built from TRBV7-9 and TRBJ2-2; 7 nucleotides agree with TRBD1. CDR3 length equals 14 residues. The germline CDR1 and CDR2 sequences are SEHNR and FQNEAQ (reference sequence). The CDR3 sequence: CASSLGGGTWELFF. CDR3 nucleotides: TGTGCCAGCAGCTTAGGAGGGGGCACCTGGGAGCTGTTTTTT.

The chain has TRBV19 and TRBJ2-6; no definite D call. Germline CDR1 is LNHDA and CDR2 is SQIVND (reference sequence). This CDR3 has 15 residues. V lost 3 bases and J lost 0, with 6 bases in between. CDR3 amino acids: CASSIGHSGANVLTF. The CDR3 region has the DNA TGTGCCAGTAGTATTGGCCACTCTGGGGCCAACGTCCTGACTTTC.

This clone was counted between two and nine times. The genes are TRBV11-3 and TRBJ2-3; D call uncertain. Trimming removed 3 bases from V and 4 bases from J, with 8 bases in between. Germline CDR1 SGHNT, CDR2 YENEEA. The CDR3 contains 13 residues. The chain's CDR3 is CASSFSLPDTQYF. The CDR3 region has the DNA TGTGCCAGCAGCTTTTCTCTGCCAGATACGCAGTATTTT. The entire variable domain, with the rest obtained from reference TRBV11-3 and TRBJ2-3, is as follows: EAGVVQSPRYKIIEKKQPVAFWCNPISGHNTLYWYLQNLGQGPELLIRYENEEAVDDSQLPKDRFSAERLKGVDSTLKIQPAELGDSAVYLCASSFSLPDTQYFGPGTRLTVL.

The chain is built from TRBV19 and TRBJ2-7; 12 positions match TRBD1. Germline values: CDR1 LNHDA, CDR2 SQIVND (reference sequence). The CDR3 spans 15 residues. V gave up 7 bases and J gave up 7 bases; unmatched junction bases: 11. CDR3 region: CASTAGQGASLEQYF. CDR3 DNA sequence: TGTGCCAGTACGGCGGGACAGGGGGCGAGTTTGGAGCAGTACTTC.

This chain links TRBV15 with TRBJ2-1; D remains ambiguous. CDR3 size: 13 residues. The V gene lost 8 bases and the J gene lost 4 bases, with 12 bases spanning the gap. The V gene's germline CDR1 is LNHNV and CDR2 YYDKDF (reference sequence). The CDR3, as DNA: TGTGCCACCCGCTCCCCGATGTACAATGAGCAGTTCTTC. Its protein product is CATRSPMYNEQFF.

V usage is TRBV6-5 and J usage is TRBJ2-2, with D possibly being TRBD1 or TRBD2 (5 bases each). V was pared by 7 bases and J by 4 bases, with 16 bases between. CDR1 is MNHEY and CDR2 is SVGAGI in the germline V gene. The CDR3 loop spans 15 amino acids. CDR3 amino acids: CASISIRDGTGELFF. CDR3 coding DNA: TGTGCCAGCATTTCGATCCGGGACGGCACCGGGGAGCTGTTTTTT.